The T cell receptor (beta chain) under discussion was sequenced for a study of a mutant IDH1 vaccine in newly diagnosed glioma. Study-wide context: Treated patients were around 60% male, approximately 38% female, mean age approximately 42 years.

The method was immunoSEQ multiplex PCR; TCRdb's version includes in-frame clones alone and lacks a portion of them. The table includes tens of thousands of clones, 83% detected once. Time point of the sample: baseline, week 1 (first vaccination visit). Treatment specified: pre-vaccination baseline after standard-of-care therapy. Looked up from germline, CDR1 is GTSNPN and CDR2 is SVGIG (reference sequence). This CDR3 comprises 13 residues. The ends were cut back, 1 base at V and 3 bases at J, with 7 bases in the middle. This receptor was taken from a woman aged 50 to 60 with glioma. The chain has TRBV30 and TRBJ1-5; tentatively, D is TRBD1 (5 bases). The source was PBMCs, collected from a glioma patient treated with radiotherapy, temozolomide or both. The CDR3: CAWSGQNNQPQHF. CDR3 nucleotides: TGTGCCTGGAGTGGACAGAACAATCAGCCCCAGCATTTT.